A selection of T cell receptor beta chains follows, all from one sample in a study of CD8+CD57+ T cells in acquired aplastic anemia. One entry per CDR3 protein, called by TCRdb with MiXCR from the reads. The profile covers hundreds of thousands of distinct CDR3 sequences, with about a third appearing a single time and nearly 0.85% taken by the ten largest. The sample was sorted CD4+, CD8+, or CD8+CD57+ T cells (not recorded which) from PBMCs. All receptors come from a human donor with aplastic anemia. CDR3s include the opening cysteine and the closing phenylalanine or tryptophan. Each record gives: V gene, J gene, clone size, D gene, CDR3 protein, CDR3 DNA. D genes are given only for firm matches. Clone size appears in some rows only: once, few, many, or a class for an expanded clone.

v_call: TRBV13; j_call: TRBJ1-2; clone_size: -; d_call: TRBD1; cdr3_aa: CASSLRGTGTDYGYTF; cdr3_nt: TGTGCCAGCAGCTTAAGGGGGACAGGTACCGACTATGGCTACACCTTC
v_call: TRBV9; j_call: TRBJ1-2; clone_size: -; d_call: TRBD1; cdr3_aa: CASSWRQGMLNYGYTF; cdr3_nt: TGTGCCAGCAGTTGGAGACAGGGTATGCTTAACTATGGCTACACCTTC
v_call: TRBV11-2; j_call: TRBJ2-6; clone_size: many; d_call: -; cdr3_aa: CASSWQGRTGANVLTF; cdr3_nt: TGTGCCAGCAGCTGGCAGGGTAGGACGGGGGCCAACGTCCTGACTTTC
v_call: TRBV6-1; j_call: TRBJ1-2; clone_size: -; d_call: -; cdr3_aa: CASKRTDAINYGYTF; cdr3_nt: TGTGCCAGCAAAAGGACCGATGCAATAAACTATGGCTACACCTTC
v_call: TRBV10-3; j_call: TRBJ1-5; clone_size: -; d_call: TRBD1; cdr3_aa: CAIRTGTGWGQPQHF; cdr3_nt: TGTGCCATCAGGACCGGGACAGGATGGGGTCAGCCCCAGCATTTT
v_call: TRBV2; j_call: TRBJ1-5; clone_size: many; d_call: -; cdr3_aa: CASSGSRSNQPQHF; cdr3_nt: TGTGCCAGCAGTGGATCCCGTAGCAATCAGCCCCAGCATTTT
v_call: TRBV11-2; j_call: TRBJ1-2; clone_size: -; d_call: TRBD1; cdr3_aa: CASRYPGQGGHYGYTF; cdr3_nt: TGTGCCAGCCGCTACCCGGGACAGGGCGGGCACTATGGCTACACCTTC
v_call: TRBV10-3; j_call: TRBJ1-4; clone_size: few; d_call: -; cdr3_aa: CAIRGDGYNEKLLF; cdr3_nt: TGTGCCATCAGAGGGGACGGATATAATGAAAAACTGCTTTTT
v_call: TRBV12-5; j_call: TRBJ2-7; clone_size: few; d_call: -; cdr3_aa: CASGLLGVEQYF; cdr3_nt: TGTGCTAGTGGTTTGTTGGGGGTCGAGCAGTACTTC
v_call: TRBV19; j_call: TRBJ2-2; clone_size: -; d_call: -; cdr3_aa: CAWSVIRNTGELFF; cdr3_nt: TGTGCCTGGAGTGTAATTCGGAACACCGGGGAGCTATTTTTT
v_call: TRBV11-1; j_call: TRBJ2-3; clone_size: -; d_call: -; cdr3_aa: CTSRKSGPSTDTQYF; cdr3_nt: TGTACCAGCCGGAAGAGCGGGCCTAGCACAGATACGCAGTATTTT
v_call: TRBV5-5; j_call: TRBJ1-1; clone_size: few; d_call: -; cdr3_aa: CASSPSGLDGEAFF; cdr3_nt: TGTGCCAGCAGCCCCTCTGGGCTGGATGGTGAAGCTTTCTTT
v_call: TRBV5-1; j_call: TRBJ1-6; clone_size: -; d_call: TRBD1; cdr3_aa: CASGLGQPNSPLHF; cdr3_nt: TGCGCCAGCGGCTTGGGACAGCCGAATTCACCCCTCCACTTT
v_call: TRBV4-3; j_call: TRBJ2-6; clone_size: -; d_call: -; cdr3_aa: CASSPARSSSGANVLTF; cdr3_nt: TGCGCCAGCAGCCCAGCCCGATCGAGCTCTGGGGCCAACGTCCTGACTTTC
v_call: TRBV5-1; j_call: TRBJ2-7; clone_size: many; d_call: -; cdr3_aa: CASSLEGAYEQYF; cdr3_nt: TGTGCCAGCAGCTTAGAGGGTGCCTACGAGCAGTACTTC
v_call: TRBV6-2/TRBV6-3; j_call: TRBJ1-2; clone_size: -; d_call: TRBD1; cdr3_aa: CASSHLLGQGRNYGYTF; cdr3_nt: TGTGCCAGCAGCCACCTTTTAGGACAGGGCAGAAACTATGGCTACACCTTC